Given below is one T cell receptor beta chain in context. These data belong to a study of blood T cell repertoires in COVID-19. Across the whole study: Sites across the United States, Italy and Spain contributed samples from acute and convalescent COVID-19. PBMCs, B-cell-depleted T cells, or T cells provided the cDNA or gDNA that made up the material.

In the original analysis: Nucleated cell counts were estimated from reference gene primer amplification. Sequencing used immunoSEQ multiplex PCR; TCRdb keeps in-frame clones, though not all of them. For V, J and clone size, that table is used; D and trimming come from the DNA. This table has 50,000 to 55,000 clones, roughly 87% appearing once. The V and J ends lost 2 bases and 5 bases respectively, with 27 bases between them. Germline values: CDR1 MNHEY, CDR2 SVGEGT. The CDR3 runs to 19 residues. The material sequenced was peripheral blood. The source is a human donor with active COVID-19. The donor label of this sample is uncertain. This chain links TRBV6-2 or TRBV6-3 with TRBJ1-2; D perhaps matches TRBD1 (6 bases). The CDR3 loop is CASSYGQGNVKRPKYGYTF. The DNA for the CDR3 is TGTGCCAGCAGTTACGGTCAGGGGAACGTCAAGAGACCAAAATATGGCTACACCTTC.